The count of the clone carrying this T cell receptor (beta chain) is one. The sample belongs to a study of PD-1 blockade in mismatch repair-deficient tumors. The CDR3 totals 15 residues. V was pared by 7 bases and J by 0 bases, with 13 bases between. Germline-derived CDR1 and CDR2 are MGHDK and SYGVNS. The assay was immunoSEQ multiplex PCR, and TCRdb's table has in-frame clones only and misses some. The table shows 14,000 or so clones, with around 80% occurring only once. This TCR was recovered from an adult with mismatch repair-deficient cancer. The chain is built from TRBV25-1 and TRBJ1-3; TRBD1 is a possible D gene (5 bases). The sequenced sample was PBMCs, obtained 14 weeks after starting pembrolizumab. The CDR3 sequence is CASTMGGGSGNTIYF. In DNA, the CDR3 is TGTGCCAGCACCATGGGGGGAGGCTCTGGAAACACCATATATTTT.